This T cell receptor beta chain came from a study of HIV-infected patients and healthy controls (dated by TCRdb to between 2012 and 2015). Study-wide context: The study tested whether deep TCR repertoire sequencing of HIV patients' small blood samples could capture immune perturbation and reconstitution.

Since whole blood was used without any cell fractionation, the repertoire reflected all peripheral T cells in unsorted form. As controls, ten healthy donors without infection were sampled, and four of the ten donors were sampled a second time roughly twelve weeks later. For RNA extraction, an approximately 2.3 ml sample of peripheral blood was drawn into Tempus tubes. Residual genomic DNA was removed with the TURBO-DNase kit and globin mRNA was depleted with GLOBINclear. Results the study describes overall, beyond this receptor: HLA typing of donors was not performed in the study. The observed differences in diversity were not explained by the slight differences in age and sex profiles between the study cohorts. During therapy, HIV-associated CDR3s significantly decreased in frequency, while CMV-associated CDR3s did not change significantly, though most became more frequent. The pairing of alpha and beta chains was not determined in the samples. HIV-infected repertoires had significantly higher mean Gini indices than controls, possibly reflecting oligoclonality. In HIV-infected patients, the apparent post-therapy recovery of the Gini index was not replicated in size-matched repertoire data. The dynamics of distinct T-cell subpopulations could not be separated, and sequencing depth was restricted, because whole blood was used. Unequal numbers of distinct sequences between patients and controls complicated comparisons, and size-matching overweighted rare events from HIV-infected data. Healthy control repertoires showed roughly threefold more distinct CDR3s and higher Shannon diversity than untreated HIV+ repertoires. Alpha-chain CDR3s from MAIT cells occurred at high frequency in healthy controls but were severely depleted in HIV+ repertoires. Healthy controls shared more CDR3s between individuals than HIV+ patients, by Jaccard index and by count of highly shared sequences. Compared with controls, HIV-infected patients showed significantly different mean usage of eight alpha and eight beta V genes. Processing included only sixteen HIV-infected individuals, and this was regarded by the authors as a major limit on how widely the findings apply.

This clonotype was seen ten or more times. Its antigen is still unknown. Nothing much larger sits one base from this clone, and base qualities are not available. Using SuperScript III with primers targeting the alpha and beta constant regions, 400 to 550 ng of RNA was reverse transcribed. Alpha and beta chain libraries were generated separately via chain-specific third strand synthesis with multiplexing indices. In the protocol, all rearrangements within a chain were amplified with a single primer pair so that primer bias was avoided, and molecular barcodes were added to each cDNA molecule. The SP2 sequencing primer site and a random hexamer were carried on a 5' RACE adapter, to which purified cDNA was joined by T4 RNA Ligase 1. Second strand synthesis was performed with Phusion polymerase and primed from the SP2 site, and slow temperature ramps were applied to favor optimal annealing. The 12-nucleotide barcode on each molecule comprised two random hexamer sequences, both introduced before amplification and concatenated. A brief initial PCR introduced P5 and P7 adapter elements together with a second index, and a roughly 20-cycle amplification PCR using P5s and P7 primers was subsequently performed. Libraries received roughly 26 PCR cycles in total, were quantified on a Qubit, sized on a Bioanalyzer, and diluted to 3.5 to 5 nM. The normalized libraries were sequenced on an Illumina MiSeq using 2 x 250 paired-end kits. Into about 10 ul Tris-Cl, the reverse transcription reactions were eluted following cleanup on MinElute columns. Adapter ligations were incubated for 23 hours at 16 degrees C and subsequently purified with AMPure XP beads at a 1:1 ratio. In the paper's pipeline: Demultiplexed FASTQ files were processed with a modified Decombinator that output V, J, insert and barcode information. Any sequence that shared a barcode yet differed from the dominant sequence was discarded as an error, and the number of original cDNA molecules was estimated by counting barcodes clustered at Levenshtein distance 3. For downstream analyses, the R packages ineq, vegan, igraph and RCytoscape were used, along with IMGT nomenclature and CDR3 definitions. The authors computed V gene usage over distinct sequences and counted each TCR a single time to avoid skew from clonal expansion. Unique CDR3 amino acid sequences within a donor were connected in similarity networks whenever two sequences differed by a single Levenshtein edit. In the repertoires, a search was made for a compiled set of published HIV-specific CDR3s (approximately 90 alpha, several hundred beta) and CMV-specific CDR3s (fewer than 14 alpha, 250 or so beta). Lower sequence numbers were not the cause of the decreased diversity in patients, as random subsampling to size-matched repertoires showed. TCRdb cleaned the public reads at Q25 with fastp, built clones with MiXCR and kept in-frame beta chains. All rows with the same CDR3 protein become a single entry with the most common DNA and genes. These V and J calls rely on TCRdb rather than the paper's analysis. The sample includes under 20,000 distinct CDR3 sequences, with around 9.2% observed a single time. The ten biggest clones cover 5.1% of the sample.

V loses 4 bases, J loses 4 bases, and the germline ends lie 15 bases apart. As encoded in the germline V gene (reference sequence), CDR1 is SEHNR while CDR2 is FQNEAQ. The CDR3 holds 15 amino acids from the cysteine to the phenylalanine. Only the CDR3 region is kept as DNA, spanning 45 bases read in frame from base 1. The chain couples TRBV7-9 to TRBJ2-3; TRBD1 could be the D gene, as 5 bases match. The receptor comes from an adult in good health. Input material: blood. In nucleotide form, the sequence is TGTGCCAGCAGCTCGAACAGACAGAACCCAGATACGCAGTATTTT. It translates to CASSSNRQNPDTQYF.